This TCR beta chain was sequenced in a study of identical twins. General study results and limits: Compared with models, monozygotic twins showed more out-of-frame TCR alpha sharing.

Remarks on this clonotype: The antigen is undetermined.

MiXCR, run by TCRdb on the 5' RACE reads, gives a single entry per CDR3 protein. The table lists over 500,000 distinct CDR3 sequences, around 20% of them singletons, with about 0.93% in the top ten. These data also featured in a second study, about T cells expressing NK-cell markers.

The material sequenced was CD4+ T cells sorted from blood. The TCR sequence derives from a woman younger than 30 in good health.

CDR3 sequence reads: CSARKEYTSGTDTQYF. CDR3 nucleotide sequence: TGCAGTGCTAGGAAGGAGTACACTAGCGGTACAGATACGCAGTATTTT. This rearrangement joins TRBV20-1 to TRBJ2-3, with 8 bases fitting TRBD2. Germline assignment: CDR1 DFQATT and CDR2 SNEGSKA (reference sequence). This CDR3 region has 16 residues. V dropped 3 bases and J dropped 3; count of bases not matched to a gene: 11.